This T cell receptor (beta chain) was sequenced during a study of T cell responses to AZD1222 COVID-19 vaccine. General study results and limits: Vaccine-associated CD4 TCRs ranged over spike, dominating at 160-218 and 743-854.

Per the germline V gene, CDR1 is GTSNPN and CDR2 is SVGIG (reference sequence). V shed 8 bases, J shed 4 bases, and the junction held 9 bases outside the gene matches. The CDR3 loop spans 16 amino acids. Clones were read by immunoSEQ multiplex PCR, and TCRdb kept only the in-frame ones, dropping some. The sample shows roughly 35,000 clones, about nine tenths of them seen only once. As for this clone: The antigen remains unidentified.

Specimen: peripheral blood, collected 28 days after the second AZD1222 dose. This clonotype originated in an adult who received the AZD1222 COVID-19 vaccine. The rearrangement links TRBV30 to TRBJ2-2; 14 bases map to TRBD2. This chain's CDR3 is CAGGLAGGRSTGELFF. The DNA for the CDR3 is TGTGCCGGCGGACTAGCGGGAGGTCGAAGCACCGGGGAGCTGTTTTTT.